This T cell receptor (beta chain) was observed in a study of blood T cell repertoires in COVID-19. Looking at the study overall: Spain, Italy and the United States supplied samples that represented acute and convalescent COVID-19.

Either two negative PCRs, clearance, or symptom resolution qualified Cohort 3 donors as recovered. The CDR3 is 12 amino acids. The V gene lost 1 base and the J gene lost 15 bases, with 10 bases spanning the gap. The V gene's germline CDR1 is SNHLY and CDR2 FYNNEI. In the study's own analysis: Reference gene primer amplification yielded estimated nucleated cell counts. Sequencing used immunoSEQ multiplex PCR; TCRdb keeps in-frame clones, though not all of them. For V, J and clone size, that table is used; D and trimming come from the DNA. The table shows 250,000 to 400,000 clones, with around 87% occurring only once.

Sequenced material: PBMCs or T cells enriched from blood (not recorded which). V and J are TRBV2 and TRBJ1-6; D unresolved. The sequence derives from a woman in her thirties who had recovered from COVID-19. The chain's CDR3 is CASSEERSHLHF. CDR3 DNA sequence: TGTGCCAGCAGTGAAGAGAGGTCGCACCTCCACTTT.